These T cell receptor beta chains were read from a single sample in a study of blood T cell repertoires in COVID-19. The table came from immunoSEQ multiplex PCR; TCRdb's copy has only in-frame clones and leaves some out. This table has tens of thousands of clones, approximately 80% appearing once. Sample: peripheral blood. The receptors derive from a man aged 70-80 years with COVID-19, enrolled during active disease. CDR3s leave out the opening cysteine and the closing phenylalanine or tryptophan. Fields, in order: V gene, J gene, CDR3 protein.

TRBV7-2	TRBJ2-1	ASRVAGGNGYNEQF
TRBV7-3	TRBJ2-1	ASSLTGLASNEQF
TRBV19	TRBJ2-1	ASSIGERRAYNEQF
TRBV7-2	TRBJ1-2	ASSLDRDYGYT
TRBV24-1	TRBJ2-1	ATSGGFRYNEQF
TRBV27	TRBJ1-2	ASSLEGRYGYT
TRBV24-1	TRBJ2-3	ATRDPFGNTQY
TRBV5-4	TRBJ1-5	ASSLDGGNQPQH
TRBV9	TRBJ2-1	ASSEGLAAASSYNEQF
TRBV5-1	TRBJ1-2	ASSSFQGDNYGYT
TRBV7-9	TRBJ1-2	ASTLQGISYT
TRBV25-1	TRBJ2-2	ARLTGELF
TRBV20-1	TRBJ2-1	SARAGGPQF
TRBV29-1	TRBJ1-2	SVEVTGEGYT
TRBV5-1	TRBJ2-3	ASSFAGTGTDTQY
TRBV10-3	TRBJ1-1	AIRSLVGRDGPEAF
TRBV7-7	TRBJ1-4	ASSSREANEKLF
TRBV6-4	TRBJ2-2	ASSELAGGYGELF
TRBV7-9	TRBJ2-7	ASRFGAGGDVEQY
TRBV2	TRBJ2-3	ASQDREVTDTQY
TRBV19	TRBJ1-2	ASSIDFLRGTNYGYT
TRBV19	TRBJ2-3	ASSPVSGRELDTQY
TRBV28	TRBJ2-4	ASSLGFYRNIQY
TRBV6-2/TRBV6-3	TRBJ1-1	ASSYALDRANTEAF
TRBV6-5	TRBJ2-3	ASSFPGGRSTDTQY
TRBV5-1	TRBJ2-7	ASSFQGSGTSYEQY
TRBV7-8	TRBJ1-2	ASSLGDRSLYGYT
TRBV15	TRBJ1-2	ATSRDPGTVNYGYT
TRBV28	TRBJ1-5	ASSPGHWGNQPQH
TRBV6-2/TRBV6-3	TRBJ2-3	ASSYTQGADTQY
TRBV6-2/TRBV6-3	TRBJ1-2	ASSSGQHYGYT
TRBV19	TRBJ1-2	ASSIRPRAGYGYT
TRBV24-1	TRBJ2-4	ATSDGWRNIQY
TRBV11-3	TRBJ2-1	ASSLGTGFFNEQF
TRBV24-1	TRBJ2-2	ATSGTNANTGELF
TRBV14	TRBJ1-1	ASSQEGAVAEAF
TRBV27	TRBJ1-6	ASSLSGGRNSPLH
TRBV7-6	TRBJ2-1	ASSPTPADWNEQF
TRBV28	TRBJ2-7	ASSLWTGDSYEQY
TRBV28	TRBJ1-1	ASSPGTGSTEAF
TRBV5-1	TRBJ2-1	ASSPSGSSYNEQF